These T cell receptor beta chains were read from a single sample in a study of blood T cell repertoires in COVID-19. The repertoire was sequenced with immunoSEQ multiplex PCR; TCRdb's copy has only in-frame clones and lacks some. Of tens of thousands of clones in the sample, 85% to 90% are singletons; the top ten hold roughly 15%. Sequencing was performed on peripheral blood. All receptors come from a woman between 70 and 85 years old with acute or convalescent COVID-19. Both conserved end residues are part of each CDR3. D genes are given only for firm matches. Clone size is not always given. Where it is, it says once, few, many or a class for expanded clones.

d_gene: TRBD1; len: 15; j_gene: TRBJ1-1; abundance: .; v_gene: TRBV10-2; CDR3nt: TGCGCCAGCAGGGGGACAGGGAGGTCGAACACTGAAGCTTTCTTT; CDR3aa: CASRGTGRSNTEAFF
d_gene: TRBD1; len: 18; j_gene: TRBJ2-5; abundance: .; v_gene: TRBV7-8; CDR3nt: TGTGCCAGCAGCTTAAACCGTAACTACAGGGGGCTTTTAGAGACCCAGTACTTC; CDR3aa: CASSLNRNYRGLLETQYF
d_gene: .; len: 14; j_gene: TRBJ1-1; abundance: .; v_gene: TRBV6-5; CDR3nt: TGTGCCAGCAGTTTCTCGACAGTGAACACTGAAGCTTTCTTT; CDR3aa: CASSFSTVNTEAFF
d_gene: .; len: 15; j_gene: TRBJ1-1; abundance: .; v_gene: TRBV18; CDR3nt: TGTGCCAGCTCACGACGGGTTAGGGAGGCCTCTGAAGCTTTCTTT; CDR3aa: CASSRRVREASEAFF
d_gene: TRBD1; len: 15; j_gene: TRBJ1-6; abundance: .; v_gene: TRBV6-6; CDR3nt: TGTGCCAGCAGTCCCCGGGACAGGGGTTATTCACCCCTCCACTTT; CDR3aa: CASSPRDRGYSPLHF
d_gene: TRBD2; len: 16; j_gene: TRBJ2-1; abundance: .; v_gene: TRBV7-9; CDR3nt: TGTGCCAGCAGCTTAGTAGCGGGGGGCCCTTACAATGAGCAGTTCTTC; CDR3aa: CASSLVAGGPYNEQFF
d_gene: .; len: 15; j_gene: TRBJ2-4; abundance: .; v_gene: TRBV21-1; CDR3nt: TGTGCCAGCAGCGCCCTGGGAGGGGTCAAAAACATTCAGTACTTC; CDR3aa: CASSALGGVKNIQYF
d_gene: .; len: 14; j_gene: TRBJ2-1; abundance: .; v_gene: TRBV7-2; CDR3nt: TGTGCCAGCAGCTTAGTTTCGGGGGATAATGAGCAGTTCTTC; CDR3aa: CASSLVSGDNEQFF
d_gene: .; len: 15; j_gene: TRBJ2-5; abundance: .; v_gene: TRBV5-1; CDR3nt: TGCGCCAGCACCCCGCGAACAGGGCCCCAAGAGACCCAGTACTTC; CDR3aa: CASTPRTGPQETQYF
d_gene: TRBD1; len: 19; j_gene: TRBJ1-3; abundance: .; v_gene: TRBV3-1/TRBV3-2; CDR3nt: TGTGCCAGCAGCCGAACGGCTACACAGGGGGTAAGCTCTGGAAACACCATATATTTT; CDR3aa: CASSRTATQGVSSGNTIYF
d_gene: .; len: 13; j_gene: TRBJ2-2; abundance: .; v_gene: TRBV15; CDR3nt: TGTGCCACCAGCAGAGTTGCGGGCGGGGAGCTGTTTTTT; CDR3aa: CATSRVAGGELFF
d_gene: TRBD1; len: 17; j_gene: TRBJ1-2; abundance: .; v_gene: TRBV3-1/TRBV3-2; CDR3nt: TGTGCCAGCAGCCAACTGGCCGAAGCAGGGGGCTTTGGGGGCTACACCTTC; CDR3aa: CASSQLAEAGGFGGYTF
d_gene: TRBD2; len: 18; j_gene: TRBJ2-1; abundance: once; v_gene: TRBV6-2/TRBV6-3; CDR3nt: TGTGCCAGCAGTTACCCTGAGCTAGCGGGTTACTCCTACAATGAGCAGTTCTTC; CDR3aa: CASSYPELAGYSYNEQFF
d_gene: TRBD2; len: 17; j_gene: TRBJ2-1; abundance: few; v_gene: TRBV4-3; CDR3nt: TGCGCCAGCAGCCAAGAGGTTCTAGCGGGAGTTCGCGGTGAGCAGTTCTTC; CDR3aa: CASSQEVLAGVRGEQFF
d_gene: .; len: 16; j_gene: TRBJ1-1; abundance: once; v_gene: TRBV15; CDR3nt: TGTGCCACCAGCTACAGGGCTCCAGAGTTGAACACTGAAGCTTTCTTT; CDR3aa: CATSYRAPELNTEAFF
d_gene: TRBD1; len: 11; j_gene: TRBJ1-1; abundance: .; v_gene: TRBV6-5; CDR3nt: TGTGCCAGCAGCCAGACAGGGGAAGCTTTCTTT; CDR3aa: CASSQTGEAFF
d_gene: .; len: 11; j_gene: TRBJ1-2; abundance: .; v_gene: TRBV29-1; CDR3nt: TGCAGCATTACAGGGAACTATGGCTACACCTTC; CDR3aa: CSITGNYGYTF
d_gene: TRBD1; len: 14; j_gene: TRBJ2-1; abundance: .; v_gene: TRBV28; CDR3nt: TGTGCCAGCAGAACCCAGGGGGCCTCCCGTGAGCAGTTCTTC; CDR3aa: CASRTQGASREQFF
d_gene: .; len: 14; j_gene: TRBJ1-2; abundance: .; v_gene: TRBV27; CDR3nt: TGTGCCAGCAGTTTAAAAGGTCAGGGCTATGGCTACACCTTC; CDR3aa: CASSLKGQGYGYTF
d_gene: TRBD1; len: 17; j_gene: TRBJ2-5; abundance: .; v_gene: TRBV11-2; CDR3nt: TGTGCCAGCAGCTTAGACCCGCGGACAGGGGGCTATGGGACCCAGTACTTC; CDR3aa: CASSLDPRTGGYGTQYF
d_gene: TRBD2; len: 16; j_gene: TRBJ2-1; abundance: once; v_gene: TRBV7-2; CDR3nt: TGTGCCAGCAGCTTGGGGACTAGCGCCCTTCGGGGTGAGCAGTTCTTC; CDR3aa: CASSLGTSALRGEQFF
d_gene: .; len: 16; j_gene: TRBJ2-4; abundance: .; v_gene: TRBV18; CDR3nt: TGTGCCAGCTCACGCGGGGAGATGCTAGCCAAAAACATTCAGTACTTC; CDR3aa: CASSRGEMLAKNIQYF
d_gene: .; len: 15; j_gene: TRBJ2-5; abundance: .; v_gene: TRBV6-5; CDR3nt: TGTGCCAGCAATCCCCTTAGGGGTGGGCAAGAGACCCAGTACTTC; CDR3aa: CASNPLRGGQETQYF
d_gene: .; len: 12; j_gene: TRBJ2-2; abundance: .; v_gene: TRBV11-3; CDR3nt: TGTGCCAGCAGCCTCTACACCGGGGAGCTGTTTTTT; CDR3aa: CASSLYTGELFF
d_gene: .; len: 13; j_gene: TRBJ2-2; abundance: few; v_gene: TRBV5-4; CDR3nt: TGTGCCAGCAGCTCCGACAGAACCGGGGAGCTGTTTTTT; CDR3aa: CASSSDRTGELFF
d_gene: TRBD2; len: 18; j_gene: TRBJ2-5; abundance: once; v_gene: TRBV5-1; CDR3nt: TGCGCCAGCAGCTCTGCCCCGAGCGGGGAGGCGGCTCAAGAGACCCAGTACTTC; CDR3aa: CASSSAPSGEAAQETQYF
d_gene: TRBD2; len: 15; j_gene: TRBJ2-2; abundance: .; v_gene: TRBV19; CDR3nt: TGTGCCAGTATTCGCGGCGGGAGCCGGAACGGGGAGCTGTTTTTT; CDR3aa: CASIRGGSRNGELFF
d_gene: .; len: 13; j_gene: TRBJ1-2; abundance: .; v_gene: TRBV4-3; CDR3nt: TGCGCCAGCAGCCCCGAGGCCGGGTATGGCTACACCTTC; CDR3aa: CASSPEAGYGYTF
d_gene: TRBD2; len: 16; j_gene: TRBJ2-5; abundance: once; v_gene: TRBV3-1/TRBV3-2; CDR3nt: TGTGCCAGCAGCCAACAGGGGCTAGCGGGACAAGAGACCCAGTACTTC; CDR3aa: CASSQQGLAGQETQYF
d_gene: TRBD2; len: 18; j_gene: TRBJ2-2; abundance: once; v_gene: TRBV18; CDR3nt: TGTGCCAGCTCATTCGGGAGGGGACTAGCTGAGAACACCGGGGAGCTGTTTTTT; CDR3aa: CASSFGRGLAENTGELFF
d_gene: TRBD1; len: 14; j_gene: TRBJ2-2; abundance: .; v_gene: TRBV19; CDR3nt: TGTGCCAGTAGGTCCGACAGGGGTTCCGGGGAGCTGTTTTTT; CDR3aa: CASRSDRGSGELFF
d_gene: TRBD1; len: 15; j_gene: TRBJ1-4; abundance: .; v_gene: TRBV5-5; CDR3nt: TGTGCCAGCAGCTTGGGCAGGGGGAAGGGTGAAAAACTGTTTTTT; CDR3aa: CASSLGRGKGEKLFF
d_gene: TRBD1; len: 17; j_gene: TRBJ1-2; abundance: .; v_gene: TRBV6-2/TRBV6-3; CDR3nt: TGTGCCAGCAGTTACTCGTCTCTGGGACAGGGTAACTATGGCTACACCTTC; CDR3aa: CASSYSSLGQGNYGYTF
d_gene: TRBD1; len: 13; j_gene: TRBJ1-2; abundance: .; v_gene: TRBV28; CDR3nt: TGTGCCAGCAGTATACGACAGGGAAATGGCTACACCTTC; CDR3aa: CASSIRQGNGYTF
d_gene: TRBD1; len: 18; j_gene: TRBJ1-5; abundance: .; v_gene: TRBV19; CDR3nt: TGTGCCAGTAGTGAACCGGGACAGGGGTCTGTTAGCAATCAGCCCCAGCATTTT; CDR3aa: CASSEPGQGSVSNQPQHF
d_gene: TRBD1; len: 14; j_gene: TRBJ1-6; abundance: .; v_gene: TRBV6-5; CDR3nt: TGTGCCAGCAGCGCAGACAGGGTCTATTCACCCCTCCACTTT; CDR3aa: CASSADRVYSPLHF
d_gene: TRBD2; len: 16; j_gene: TRBJ2-1; abundance: .; v_gene: TRBV4-2; CDR3nt: TGTGCCAGCAGCCAAGTTGGCTCTAGCGGAGGGAATGAGCAGTTCTTC; CDR3aa: CASSQVGSSGGNEQFF
d_gene: .; len: 15; j_gene: TRBJ1-3; abundance: .; v_gene: TRBV6-5; CDR3nt: TGTGCCAGCAGTTACAACGGGGGCTCTGGAAACACCATATATTTT; CDR3aa: CASSYNGGSGNTIYF
d_gene: .; len: 14; j_gene: TRBJ2-1; abundance: .; v_gene: TRBV29-1; CDR3nt: TGCAGCGGAGAAAGAAAGGGGGCCTACAATGAGCAGTTCTTC; CDR3aa: CSGERKGAYNEQFF
d_gene: .; len: 14; j_gene: TRBJ1-1; abundance: once; v_gene: TRBV7-9; CDR3nt: TGTGCCAGCATTGCCGCGGGGGTGAACACTGAAGCTTTCTTT; CDR3aa: CASIAAGVNTEAFF
d_gene: TRBD2; len: 18; j_gene: TRBJ2-3; abundance: .; v_gene: TRBV10-3; CDR3nt: TGTGCCATCAGTGAGTCGGCTAGCGGGAGACACCTCACAGATACGCAGTATTTT; CDR3aa: CAISESASGRHLTDTQYF
d_gene: TRBD1; len: 16; j_gene: TRBJ1-2; abundance: .; v_gene: TRBV7-9; CDR3nt: TGTGCCAGCAGCTTAGCGACAGGGCTGATCGGGCAAGGCTACACCTTC; CDR3aa: CASSLATGLIGQGYTF
d_gene: .; len: 13; j_gene: TRBJ1-1; abundance: few; v_gene: TRBV6-1; CDR3nt: TGTGCCAGCAGTGACAGGGATACCACTGAAGCTTTCTTT; CDR3aa: CASSDRDTTEAFF
d_gene: .; len: 14; j_gene: TRBJ1-6; abundance: .; v_gene: TRBV27; CDR3nt: TGTGCCAGCGGATCGCCGGCGGGCTCTTCACCCCTCCACTTT; CDR3aa: CASGSPAGSSPLHF
d_gene: .; len: 14; j_gene: TRBJ2-1; abundance: .; v_gene: TRBV9; CDR3nt: TGTGCCAGCAGCGAACCCAGGGGTAACAATGAGCAGTTCTTC; CDR3aa: CASSEPRGNNEQFF
d_gene: TRBD1; len: 17; j_gene: TRBJ1-1; abundance: .; v_gene: TRBV3-1/TRBV3-2; CDR3nt: TGTGCCAGCAGCCAAGGCGGACAGGGGTTGGGGCACACTGAAGCTTTCTTT; CDR3aa: CASSQGGQGLGHTEAFF
d_gene: .; len: 13; j_gene: TRBJ1-4; abundance: .; v_gene: TRBV30; CDR3nt: TGTGCCTGGAGTCGTCAGGATAATGAAAAACTGTTTTTT; CDR3aa: CAWSRQDNEKLFF
d_gene: .; len: 13; j_gene: TRBJ1-1; abundance: .; v_gene: TRBV5-1; CDR3nt: TGCGCCAGCAGCTTGGCCGGGGAAACTGAAGCTTTCTTT; CDR3aa: CASSLAGETEAFF